This is a list of T cell receptor beta chains from one sample in a study of CD8+ T cells in alopecia areata. The data were produced by immunoSEQ multiplex PCR, yet TCRdb's version contains in-frame clones alone and is incomplete. The table has about 250,000 clones, about 62% seen once. Specimen: CD4+ T cells sorted from blood, collected around week 54, from a patient treated with tofacitinib. The receptor source for this set is a human donor with alopecia areata. Both conserved end residues are part of each CDR3. Size is omitted from some rows. Given values are once, few, many or a class for expanded clones.

clone size,V gene,J gene,CDR3 protein
few,TRBV7-2,TRBJ2-3,CASSLGAGVDTQYF
-,TRBV6-4,TRBJ2-3,CASSEMGGTDTQYF
-,TRBV2,TRBJ1-2,CASSGTGAGYTF
once,TRBV9,TRBJ2-3,CASSPGRGGTDTQYF
once,TRBV30,TRBJ1-2,CAWSANPHYGYTF
few,TRBV5-4,TRBJ2-1,CASSITSGGVDEQFF
-,TRBV29-1,TRBJ1-1,CSVVVQPITEAFF
-,TRBV4-2,TRBJ2-1,CASRFRTASSYNEQFF
-,TRBV5-1,TRBJ2-2,CASSLAGVGELFF
-,TRBV9,TRBJ2-2,CASSGAGMNTGELFF
once,TRBV29-1,TRBJ1-3,CSVTGGISGNTIYF
-,TRBV7-3,TRBJ2-2,CASSRDRRNTGELFF
-,TRBV30,TRBJ1-5,CAWSPLSGDQPQHF
few,TRBV7-3,TRBJ2-3,CASSLMGDPRTDTQYF
-,TRBV7-2,TRBJ2-1,CASSIKRGNEQFF
-,TRBV29-1,TRBJ1-2,CSGLGRNYGYTF
-,TRBV30,TRBJ2-6,CAWSPTPSGANVLTF
-,TRBV4-1,TRBJ2-1,CASSRTGTSGPEQFF
-,TRBV5-1,TRBJ1-1,CASSLAITRKNTEAFF
-,TRBV15,TRBJ2-6,CATSRDFIRTSGANVLTF
-,TRBV5-1,TRBJ2-5,CASSFGQGATETQYF
-,TRBV7-7,TRBJ2-2,CASSSTSADTGELFF
-,TRBV14,TRBJ1-2,CASQRQWAQENYGYTF
-,TRBV19,TRBJ2-1,CASSKDRDRGRNEQFF
-,TRBV10-3,TRBJ2-5,CAISPGHQETQYF
-,TRBV2,TRBJ1-1,CASSPQGNREAFF
many,TRBV7-2,TRBJ1-1,CASSLEGFGEAFF
-,TRBV7-6,TRBJ1-4,CASSSGSPNEKLFF
few,TRBV11-2,TRBJ2-5,CASSFLLARGGETQYF
-,TRBV30,TRBJ2-7,CAWDRTSWGQYF
-,TRBV5-6,TRBJ2-1,CASSLVGPSYNEQFF
once,TRBV5-5,TRBJ2-2,CASSPRGQGKAGELFF
-,TRBV11-2,TRBJ2-7,CASSPTGTYYEQYF
-,TRBV29-1,TRBJ2-3,CSVGYTGVGRPDTQYF
-,TRBV4-2,TRBJ2-2,CASSHKKGQANTGELFF
once,TRBV9,TRBJ2-3,CASSGGVTDTQYF
-,TRBV4-3,TRBJ1-6,CASSQDGGQYNSPLHF
-,TRBV9,TRBJ1-2,CASSVTGETNGYTF
few,TRBV5-1,TRBJ2-1,CASSFSRDAYNEQFF
-,TRBV9,TRBJ1-2,CASSAQGRGGYTF
-,TRBV25-1,TRBJ2-1,CASSEYRTGNEQFF